Below, 24 T cell receptor beta chains from the same sample are listed, as sequenced in a study of blood T cell repertoires in COVID-19 (dated by TCRdb to the early 2020s). Libraries were constructed by the immunoSEQ multiplex PCR assay. TCRdb limited this immuneACCESS table to in-frame rearrangements with V and J called. A share of clones is missing; checked studies link under half to unresolved V genes, and the rest is unexplained. This sample lists about 260,000 clones; around 90% were detected once. Around 0.87% of the sample is in the top ten clones. The sample taken for sequencing was PBMCs or T cells enriched from blood (not recorded which). These receptors originate from a man aged 50-59 years who had been exposed to COVID-19.

This clone has only one observation. V gene TRBV24-1 combines with J gene TRBJ2-7; 14 positions agree with TRBD2. The CDR3 is 15 amino acids. Germline trimming cut 10 bases from V and 5 bases from J; bases unmatched to any gene: 9. The germline gives CDR1 KGHDR, CDR2 SFDVKD. The CDR3 coding sequence is TGTGCCACTAGACTAGCGGGAGGGAGACAACACGAGCAGTACGTC. Its translation: CATRLAGGRQHEQYV.

The CDR3 coding sequence is TGTGCCAGCAGCGCTTGGGGGCGAAACTATGGCTACACCTTC. It translates to CASSAWGRNYGYTF. The chain combines TRBV9 with TRBJ1-2, with D possibly being TRBD1 (6 bases). V was pared by 3 bases and J by 2 bases, with 11 bases between. The germline V gene has CDR1 SGDLS and CDR2 YYNGEE. CDR3 size: 14 residues. The whole variable domain, filled in from reference TRBV9 and TRBJ1-2, reads DSGVTQTPKHLITATGQRVTLRCSPRSGDLSVYWYQQSLDQGLQFLIQYYNGEERAKGNILERFSAQQFPDLHSELNLSSLELGDSALYFCASSAWGRNYGYTFGSGTRLTVV.

The chain carries TRBV7-9 and TRBJ1-2; no firm D call. This CDR3 comprises 15 residues. V lost 6 bases and J lost 4, with 18 bases in between. Germline CDR1 reads SEHNR; CDR2 reads FQNEAQ (reference sequence). The CDR3 region is CASSPARASVYGYTF. CDR3 in DNA: TGTGCCAGCAGTCCCGCCCGAGCCAGCGTCTATGGCTACACCTTC.

The chain employs TRBV6-2 or TRBV6-3 and TRBJ2-6; 9 bases fit TRBD1. CDR3 size: 20 residues. The germline gives CDR1 MNHEY, CDR2 SVGEGT. Trimming at V came to 0 bases and at J to 2 bases, leaving 11 bases not matched to a gene. The CDR3 nucleotides are TGTGCCAGCAGTTACTCTTACCAAAGGACAGGGGTGGCTGGGGCCAACGTCCTGACTTTC. This encodes CASSYSYQRTGVAGANVLTF.

The J gene is TRBJ1-2, the V gene TRBV6-5; 12 nucleotides align to TRBD1. Germline lookup yields CDR1 MNHEY and CDR2 SVGAGI. V shed 5 bases, J shed 3 bases, and the junction held 4 bases outside the gene matches. The CDR3 contains 15 residues. For the CDR3, the DNA is TGTGCCAGCAGTCACCGGGACAGGGGGCACTATGGCTACACCTTC. Amino acid sequence: CASSHRDRGHYGYTF.

This rearrangement joins TRBV5-8 to TRBJ1-1, with D unresolved. The V gene lost 5 bases and the J gene lost 12 bases, with 23 bases spanning the gap. The germline V gene encodes CDR1 SGHTS and CDR2 YDEGEE. This CDR3 is 14 amino acids long. DNA of the CDR3: TGTGCCAGCAGTCCCTACTTGGGAATAACGGGGACTTTCTTT. Amino acids: CASSPYLGITGTFF.

The chain carries TRBV18 and TRBJ2-4; possible D gene TRBD2, 5 bases. This CDR3 has 14 residues. The V gene lost 0 bases and the J gene lost 7 bases, with 10 bases spanning the gap. Germline CDR1 KGHSH, CDR2 LQKENI. The chain's CDR3 is CASSPPGNVNIQYF. Written as DNA, the CDR3 is TGTGCCAGCTCACCACCCGGGAACGTCAACATTCAGTACTTC.

V and J are TRBV7-8 and TRBJ2-7; 7 bases align to TRBD1. After removal of 1 base from V and 0 bases from J, the junction contained 6 bases not matched to a gene. The CDR3 length is 16 residues. Germline V lookup: CDR1 SGHVS, CDR2 FQNEAQ. CDR3 protein: CASSLVGTAISYEQYV. CDR3 coding DNA: TGTGCCAGCAGCTTAGTGGGGACAGCGATCTCCTACGAGCAGTACGTC.

The table lists this clone with a count of one. The chain combines TRBV5-1 with TRBJ2-1; no firm D call. V lost 1 base to trimming and J lost 6 bases, with 14 bases between them. The CDR3 loop spans 15 amino acids. Germline-derived CDR1 and CDR2 are SGHRS and YFSETQ. The DNA of the CDR3 is TGCGCCAGCAGCTTGTATCGCCTAGTGGCCAATGAGCAGTTCTTC. It yields the protein CASSLYRLVANEQFF.

This chain connects TRBV28 to TRBJ1-2; D not resolved. V was trimmed by 6 bases and J by 3 bases, leaving 14 bases between them. Germline values: CDR1 MDHEN, CDR2 SYDVKM. The CDR3 extends over 14 amino acids. In DNA form, the CDR3 reads TGTGCCAGCAGGGTTCCGGGGTATGACTATGGCTACACCTTC. Amino acid sequence: CASRVPGYDYGYTF.

On this clone itself: A read error may account for a junction end that differs from germline. The CDR3 nucleotides read TGTGCCAATAGTATTGTCGGGGGCGAGCAGTACTTC. Translating it yields CANSIVGGEQYF. J is TRBJ2-7 and V is TRBV19, with D possibly matching TRBD2 (6 bases). This CDR3 comprises 12 residues. CDR1 LNHDA and CDR2 SQIVND come from the germline V gene (reference sequence).

This clone occurred once. V is TRBV7-9 and J is TRBJ1-1; maybe TRBD1 (5 bases). This CDR3 is built from 15 residues. V lost 0 bases and J 3 bases, leaving 11 bases between the germline ends. Germline V lookup: CDR1 SEHNR, CDR2 FQNEAQ (reference sequence). The CDR3 protein is CASSLAGGLDTEAFF. CDR3 nucleotides: TGTGCCAGCAGCTTAGCGGGGGGGTTGGACACTGAAGCTTTCTTT. Based on the CDR3 plus reference TRBV7-9 and TRBJ1-1, the full variable domain is DTGVSQNPRHKITKRGQNVTFRCDPISEHNRLYWYRQTLGQGPEFLTYFQNEAQLEKSRLLSDRFSAERPKGSFSTLEIQRTEQGDSAMYLCASSLAGGLDTEAFFGQGTRLTVV.

There are a few counts of this clone. The V gene is TRBV28, the J gene TRBJ1-1; tentative D call: TRBD1 (5 bases). The CDR3 covers 14 residues. Germline lookup yields CDR1 MDHEN and CDR2 SYDVKM. V was trimmed by 6 bases and J by 2 bases, leaving 13 bases between them. This CDR3 is CASRARGENTEAFF. In nucleotides, the CDR3 is TGTGCCAGCAGGGCAAGGGGCGAAAACACTGAAGCTTTCTTT.

The chain combines TRBV3-1 (or the pseudogene TRBV3-2) with TRBJ1-5; D unclear. Trimming removed 1 base from V and 5 bases from J, with 9 bases in between. The CDR3 runs 14 residues. The V gene's germline CDR1 is LGHDT and CDR2 YNNKEL (reference sequence). The CDR3 spells CASSQVVSDQPQHF. In DNA, the CDR3 is TGTGCCAGCAGCCAAGTAGTGTCGGATCAGCCCCAGCATTTT.

This chain joins TRBV21-1 and TRBJ2-2; the table's D gene call, TRBD1, was not cross checked with the DNA. TRBV21-1 has pseudogene status. The CDR3 runs 13 residues. CDR3 sequence (DNA): TGTGCCAGCAGCAAAGTGTCAACCGGGGAGCTGTTTTTT. Translated: CASSKVSTGELFF.

The rearrangement joins TRBV28 to TRBJ1-2, with TRBD1 as a possible D gene (5 bases). CDR3 length: 13 residues. Germline CDR1 MDHEN, CDR2 SYDVKM. V dropped 3 bases and J dropped 7 bases, with 12 bases sitting between them. The CDR3 spells CASSLIQGLGYTF. CDR3 DNA sequence: TGTGCCAGCAGTTTGATCCAGGGACTTGGCTACACCTTC.

J is TRBJ2-1 and V is TRBV7-3, with 8 positions matching TRBD2. Germline assignment: CDR1 SGHTA and CDR2 FQGTGA. The CDR3 contains 15 residues. The junction had 11 bases not matched to a gene; V was cut back by 5 bases and J by 8 bases. Here the CDR3 DNA reads TGTGCCAGCAGCCCGAGCGGGAGTCTGGTCTATGAGCAGTTCTTC. This gives the protein CASSPSGSLVYEQFF.

The chain recombines TRBV2 with TRBJ1-5; D not certain. V was shortened by 6 bases and J by 4 bases, with 13 bases between the two germline ends. CDR3 length: 14 amino acids. Germline V gene sequence: CDR1 SNHLY, CDR2 FYNNEI. The CDR3 coding sequence is TGTGCCAGCAGCGGGTCCCCTGGGAATCAGCCCCAGCATTTT. As protein: CASSGSPGNQPQHF.

CDR3 residues: CASSLASVHFGYTQYF. The DNA for the CDR3 is TGTGCCAGCAGCTTAGCTAGCGTTCATTTTGGATATACGCAGTATTTT. This chain links TRBV11-3 with TRBJ2-3; weak D call: TRBD2 (6 bases). Germline V gene data show CDR1 as SGHNT and CDR2 as YENEEA. This CDR3 is 16 amino acids long. V was clipped by 1 base and J by 7 bases, with 18 bases between them.

The rearrangement uses TRBV27 and TRBJ1-6, with 8 nucleotides matching TRBD1. The CDR3 sequence is 13 residues long. The V segment lost 6 bases and the J segment 7 bases; nucleotides outside the gene matches: 2. Germline V lookup: CDR1 MNHEY, CDR2 SMNVEV (reference sequence). In nucleotides, the CDR3 is TGTGCCAGCAGCGACAGGGGCAATTCACCCCTCCACTTT. It codes for CASSDRGNSPLHF.

V gene TRBV7-8 combines with J gene TRBJ2-5; 8 bases map to TRBD2. Germline trimming cut 2 bases from V and 7 bases from J; bases unmatched to any gene: 12. The CDR3 is 16 amino acids. The germline V gene has CDR1 SGHVS and CDR2 FQNEAQ. The CDR3 DNA sequence: TGTGCCAGCAGCTTAAATGGGGGAGGCGGGAGGATGACCCAGTACTTC. Protein sequence: CASSLNGGGGRMTQYF.

This clone was detected only a few times. The genes are TRBV7-9 and TRBJ2-5; D might be TRBD2 (5 bases). The CDR3 loop spans 14 amino acids. V was trimmed by 1 base and J by 5 bases, leaving 11 bases between them. From germline, CDR1 is SEHNR and CDR2 FQNEAQ (reference sequence). CDR3: CASSLGTGLETQYF. CDR3 DNA: TGTGCCAGCAGCTTAGGTACGGGATTGGAGACCCAGTACTTC.

V is TRBV19 and J is TRBJ1-3, with D unclear. Trimming stripped 3 bases from V and 0 bases from J, with 9 bases between. The germline V gene encodes CDR1 LNHDA and CDR2 SQIVND (reference sequence). The CDR3 runs to 15 residues. DNA of the CDR3: TGTGCCAGTAGTATTTATCACAACTCTGGAAACACCATATATTTT. Translated, it gives CASSIYHNSGNTIYF.

This clone showed up just once. J is TRBJ1-2 and V is TRBV7-9, with 8 bases fitting TRBD1. Germline assignment: CDR1 SEHNR and CDR2 FQNEAQ (reference sequence). After removal of 6 bases from V and 2 bases from J, the junction contained 5 bases not matched to a gene. This CDR3 contains 14 residues. The CDR3 nucleotides read TGTGCCAGCAGACCGGGACAGGAGAACTATGGCTACACCTTC. Protein sequence: CASRPGQENYGYTF. Complete variable domain (other parts from reference TRBV7-9 and TRBJ1-2): DTGVSQNPRHKITKRGQNVTFRCDPISEHNRLYWYRQTLGQGPEFLTYFQNEAQLEKSRLLSDRFSAERPKGSFSTLEIQRTEQGDSAMYLCASRPGQENYGYTFGSGTRLTVV.